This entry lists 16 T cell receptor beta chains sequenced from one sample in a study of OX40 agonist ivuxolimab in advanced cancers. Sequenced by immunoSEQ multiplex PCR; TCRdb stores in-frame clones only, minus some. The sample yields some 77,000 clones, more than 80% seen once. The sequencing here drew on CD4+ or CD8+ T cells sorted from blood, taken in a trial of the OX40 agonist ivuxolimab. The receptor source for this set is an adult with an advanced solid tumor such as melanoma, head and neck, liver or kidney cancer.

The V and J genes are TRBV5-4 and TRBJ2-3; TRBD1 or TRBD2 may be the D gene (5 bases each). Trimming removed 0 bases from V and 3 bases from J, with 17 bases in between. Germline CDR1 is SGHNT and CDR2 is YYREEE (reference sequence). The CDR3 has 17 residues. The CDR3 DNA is TGTGCCAGCAGCTTGGACGGGGCTAGAGGGTTGACAGATACGCAGTATTTT. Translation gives CASSLDGARGLTDTQYF.

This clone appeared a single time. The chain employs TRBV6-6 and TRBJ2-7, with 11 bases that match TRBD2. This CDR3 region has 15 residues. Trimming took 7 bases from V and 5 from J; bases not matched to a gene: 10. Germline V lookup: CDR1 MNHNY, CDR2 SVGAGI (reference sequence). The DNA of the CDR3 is TGTGCCAGCACCATCCATAGCGGGAGGGACCACGAGCAGTACTTC. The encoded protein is CASTIHSGRDHEQYF.

The CDR3 spells CASSPGQRREKLFF. In nucleotides, the CDR3 is TGTGCCAGTAGTCCGGGACAGAGACGGGAAAAACTGTTTTTT. This sequence joins TRBV19 and TRBJ1-4; 7 bases match TRBD1. Germline lookup yields CDR1 LNHDA and CDR2 SQIVND (reference sequence). J gave up 8 bases and V 5 bases, and 8 bases lay outside the gene matches. CDR3 length equals 14 residues.

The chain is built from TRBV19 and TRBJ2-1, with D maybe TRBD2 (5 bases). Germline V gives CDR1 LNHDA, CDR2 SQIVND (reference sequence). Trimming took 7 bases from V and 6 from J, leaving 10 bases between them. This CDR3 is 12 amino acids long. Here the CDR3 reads CASNDYRNEQFF. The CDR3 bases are TGTGCCAGTAATGACTACCGCAATGAGCAGTTCTTC.

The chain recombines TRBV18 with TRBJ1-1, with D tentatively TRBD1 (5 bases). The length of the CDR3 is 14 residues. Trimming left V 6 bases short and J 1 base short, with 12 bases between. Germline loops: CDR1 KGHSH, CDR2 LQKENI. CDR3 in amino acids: CASSGRQPNTEAFF. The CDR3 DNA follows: TGTGCCAGCTCGGGACGCCAACCGAACACTGAAGCTTTCTTT.

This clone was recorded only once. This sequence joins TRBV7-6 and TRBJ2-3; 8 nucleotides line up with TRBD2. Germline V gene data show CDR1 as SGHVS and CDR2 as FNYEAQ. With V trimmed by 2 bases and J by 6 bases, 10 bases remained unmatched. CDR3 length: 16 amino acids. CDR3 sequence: CASSLRPAGVSDTQYF. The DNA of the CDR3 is TGTGCCAGCAGCTTAAGGCCAGCGGGAGTATCTGATACGCAGTATTTT. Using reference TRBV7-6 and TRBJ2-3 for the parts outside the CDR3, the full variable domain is GAGVSQSPRYKVTKRGQDVALRCDPISGHVSLYWYRQALGQGPEFLTYFNYEAQQDKSGLPNDRFSAERPEGSISTLTIQRTEQRDSAMYRCASSLRPAGVSDTQYFGPGTRLTVL.

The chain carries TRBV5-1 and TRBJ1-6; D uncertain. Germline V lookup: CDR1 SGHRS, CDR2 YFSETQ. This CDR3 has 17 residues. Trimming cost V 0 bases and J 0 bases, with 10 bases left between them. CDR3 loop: CASSLGRESSYNSPLHF. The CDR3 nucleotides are TGCGCCAGCAGCTTGGGACGGGAGAGCTCCTATAATTCACCCCTCCACTTT.

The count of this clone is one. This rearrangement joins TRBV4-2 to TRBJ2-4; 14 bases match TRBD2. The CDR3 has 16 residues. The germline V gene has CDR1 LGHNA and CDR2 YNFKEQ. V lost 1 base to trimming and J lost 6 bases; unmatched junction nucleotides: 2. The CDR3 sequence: CASSQGTSGRSNIQYF. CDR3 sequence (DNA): TGTGCCAGCAGCCAAGGGACTAGCGGGAGGTCAAACATTCAGTACTTC.

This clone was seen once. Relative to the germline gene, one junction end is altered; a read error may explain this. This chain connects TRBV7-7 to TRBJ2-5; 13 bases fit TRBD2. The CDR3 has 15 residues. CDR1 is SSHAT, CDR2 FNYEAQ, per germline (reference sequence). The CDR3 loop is CASSKLAGGLETQYF. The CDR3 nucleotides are TGTGCTAGCAGCAAACTAGCGGGAGGGCTTGAGACCCAGTACTTC.

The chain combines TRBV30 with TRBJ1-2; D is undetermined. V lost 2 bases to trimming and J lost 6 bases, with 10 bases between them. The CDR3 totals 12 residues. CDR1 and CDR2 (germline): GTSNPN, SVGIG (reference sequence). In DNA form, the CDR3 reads TGTGCCTGGAGTAGGAGGGTTCATGGCTACACCTTC. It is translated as CAWSRRVHGYTF.

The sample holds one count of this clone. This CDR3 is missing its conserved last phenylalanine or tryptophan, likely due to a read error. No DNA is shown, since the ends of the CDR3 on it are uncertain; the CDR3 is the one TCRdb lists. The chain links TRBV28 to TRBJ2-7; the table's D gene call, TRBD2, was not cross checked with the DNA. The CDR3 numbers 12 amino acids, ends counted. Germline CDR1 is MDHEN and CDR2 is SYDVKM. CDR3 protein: CASSPVRGGTVI.

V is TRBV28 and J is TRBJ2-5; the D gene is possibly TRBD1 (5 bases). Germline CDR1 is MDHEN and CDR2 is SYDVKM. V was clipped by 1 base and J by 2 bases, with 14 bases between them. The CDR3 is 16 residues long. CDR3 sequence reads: CASSLSGLRRQETQYF. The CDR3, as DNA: TGTGCCAGCAGTTTATCAGGGTTACGTCGACAAGAGACCCAGTACTTC.

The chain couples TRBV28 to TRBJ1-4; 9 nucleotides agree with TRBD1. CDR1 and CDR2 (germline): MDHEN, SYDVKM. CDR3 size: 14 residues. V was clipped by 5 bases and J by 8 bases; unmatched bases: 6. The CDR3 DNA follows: TGTGCCAGCAGTCGGGACAGGGTACGAGAAAAACTGTTTTTT. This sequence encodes CASSRDRVREKLFF.

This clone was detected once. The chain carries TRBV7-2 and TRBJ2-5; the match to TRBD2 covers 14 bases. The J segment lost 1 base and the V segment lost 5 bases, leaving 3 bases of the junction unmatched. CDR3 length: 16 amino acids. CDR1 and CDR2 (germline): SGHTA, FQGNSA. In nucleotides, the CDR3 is TGTGCCAGCAGCCTCGGACTAGCGGGAGGCCAAGAGACCCAGTACTTC. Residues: CASSLGLAGGQETQYF.

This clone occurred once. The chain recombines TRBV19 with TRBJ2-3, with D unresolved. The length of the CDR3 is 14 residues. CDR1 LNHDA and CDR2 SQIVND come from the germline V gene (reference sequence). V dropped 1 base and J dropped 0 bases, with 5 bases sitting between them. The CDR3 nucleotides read TGTGCCAGTAGTATAGGGCCGAGCACAGATACGCAGTATTTT. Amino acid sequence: CASSIGPSTDTQYF.

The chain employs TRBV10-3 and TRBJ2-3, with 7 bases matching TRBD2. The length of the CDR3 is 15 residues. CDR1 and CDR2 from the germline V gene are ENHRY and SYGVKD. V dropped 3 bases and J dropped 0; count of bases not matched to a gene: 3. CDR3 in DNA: TGTGCCATCAGTGACCCAGCGGGAAGCACAGATACGCAGTATTTT. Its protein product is CAISDPAGSTDTQYF.